This is a list of T cell receptor beta chains from one sample in a study of blood T cell repertoires in COVID-19. Data came from immunoSEQ multiplex PCR; TCRdb stores just in-frame clones and leaves some out. The sample holds under 200,000 clones, around 82% seen once. The sequenced sample was peripheral blood. These receptors all come from a woman aged 70-85 years who had recovered from COVID-19. The CDR3 runs from the conserved cysteine through the conserved F or W. The D gene is left open where the match is weak. Expanded clones get a size class; other rows say once, few or many, or leave the size out.

V	D	J	size	CDR3	DNA
TRBV28	-	TRBJ1-6	-	CASSLLGSGGSPLHF	TGTGCCAGCAGTTTGTTGGGCTCGGGGGGTTCACCCCTCCACTTT
TRBV20-1	-	TRBJ1-2	few	CSAQPAGGYTF	TGCAGTGCCCAACCCGCGGGAGGCTACACCTTC
TRBV9	TRBD2	TRBJ2-1	-	CASSVTSGRGWDEQFF	TGTGCCAGCAGCGTGACTAGCGGGAGGGGTTGGGATGAGCAGTTCTTC
TRBV5-1	-	TRBJ1-2	-	CASSLYAGFGYTF	TGCGCCAGCAGCTTGTACGCAGGGTTCGGCTACACCTTC
TRBV25-1	-	TRBJ1-5	-	CASSEYSAEYSNQPQHF	TGTGCCAGCAGTGAATATTCGGCGGAGTATAGCAATCAGCCCCAGCATTTT
TRBV6-4	TRBD1	TRBJ1-2	-	CASSEWTGYTF	TGTGCCAGCAGTGAATGGACAGGGTACACCTTC
TRBV4-1	TRBD2	TRBJ2-1	-	CASGTSGTPDNEQFF	TGCGCCAGCGGGACTAGCGGGACCCCCGACAATGAGCAGTTCTTC
TRBV11-2	-	TRBJ1-4	once	CASSLGAWATNEKLFF	TGTGCCAGCAGCTTAGGGGCCTGGGCAACTAATGAAAAACTGTTTTTT
TRBV7-9	TRBD2	TRBJ2-3	-	CASSPRGGADTQYF	TGTGCCAGCAGCCCCCGCGGGGGGGCAGATACGCAGTATTTT
TRBV6-6	-	TRBJ1-3	-	CASSSPDRNTIYF	TGTGCCAGCAGTTCCCCGGACAGAAACACCATATATTTT
TRBV4-1	-	TRBJ1-2	-	CASSHFWGRDGYTF	TGCGCCAGCAGCCATTTTTGGGGGCGGGATGGCTACACCTTC
TRBV2	TRBD2	TRBJ2-3	-	CAKTLAGAGYTQYF	TGTGCCAAGACACTAGCGGGGGCTGGGTATACGCAGTATTTT
TRBV14	-	TRBJ1-1	-	CASSQWRATEAFF	TGTGCCAGCAGCCAGTGGAGGGCCACTGAAGCTTTCTTT
TRBV28	-	TRBJ1-2	-	CASNTPGGADGYTF	TGTGCCAGCAACACACCCGGGGGGGCGGATGGCTACACCTTC
TRBV5-1	TRBD1	TRBJ1-2	-	CASSLAWGVGQGHFYGYTF	TGCGCCAGCAGCTTGGCGTGGGGTGTCGGACAGGGCCATTTCTATGGCTACACCTTC
TRBV10-3	-	TRBJ2-2	few	CAITTTREGTGELFF	TGTGCCATCACCACAACCCGCGAGGGCACCGGGGAGCTGTTTTTT
TRBV5-4	-	TRBJ2-7	medium-sized	CASSLAGEVNEQYF	TGTGCCAGCAGCTTGGCTGGAGAGGTAAACGAGCAGTACTTC
TRBV7-2	-	TRBJ2-1	-	CASRRGQTNEQFF	TGTGCCAGCCGGAGGGGGCAAACCAATGAGCAGTTCTTC
TRBV7-3	-	TRBJ1-1	-	CASSFSGGLNTEAFF	TGTGCCAGCAGCTTTAGCGGGGGCTTGAACACTGAAGCTTTCTTT
TRBV27	-	TRBJ2-7	once	CATAYEQYF	TGTGCCACCGCCTACGAGCAGTACTTC
TRBV5-4	TRBD1	TRBJ2-1	-	CASSLGGTASLNEQFF	TGTGCCAGCAGCTTGGGGGGGACAGCTAGCCTCAATGAGCAGTTCTTC
TRBV9	-	TRBJ2-7	-	CASSVNFGYEQYF	TGTGCCAGCAGCGTTAACTTCGGTTACGAGCAGTACTTC
TRBV29-1	TRBD2	TRBJ2-3	-	CSARGGAGTVDTQYF	TGCAGCGCACGTGGCGGAGCGGGGACCGTAGATACGCAGTATTTT